This T cell receptor beta chain is from a study of blood T cells in healthy people across ages. Study details: Per two T cells, template switching captured roughly one barcoded beta molecule.

Broader study findings: Because sorting was not performed, PBMCs prevented conclusive naive versus antigen-experienced comparison.

Concerning this clonotype itself: Its antigen is currently unknown.

The use of a sample-barcoded 5' primer and a J-beta primer mix characterized a second PCR of about 6 to 12 cycles. Via MiXCR, TCRdb re-called the 5' RACE reads, giving one row per CDR3 protein. The repertoire holds 720,000 or so distinct CDR3 sequences, about 43% seen once, with around 30% in the top ten. The CDR3 consists of 13 residues. From germline, CDR1 is DFQATT and CDR2 SNEGSKA (reference sequence). V lost 6 bases, J lost 5 bases, and 16 bases lay in between. The sequenced sample consisted of blood. V usage is TRBV20-1 and J usage is TRBJ2-5; maybe TRBD2 (6 bases). The TCR originated in an elderly man in good health. CDR3 bases: TGCAGTGCCGAGTCGGAGGGTAGGGAGACCCAGTACTTC. This translates into CSAESEGRETQYF.